This T cell receptor (beta chain) emerged from a study of T cells in Graves' hyperthyroidism and ophthalmopathy. Whole-study findings and limits: Progression to ophthalmopathy was predicted a median of roughly 6.6 months early. Among clonotypes expanded in thyroid above 0.001, most were also found in blood.

It was at first hyperthyroidism diagnosis, before any ophthalmopathy symptoms, that the blood sample was taken. The PBMCs were sourced from fresh peripheral blood (approximately 10 ml). Template material for amplifying TCR beta CDR3 regions consisted of RNA transcripts. The TCR CDR3 first-round RT-PCR relied on the HTBI primer set. TCRdb redid the calling of the multiplex PCR reads with MiXCR, one entry per CDR3 protein. The data hold a few hundred thousand distinct CDR3 sequences, with about 14% observed a single time. This clonotype has ten or more counts. Antigen specificity is unknown. The TCR originated in a woman in her 40s with Graves' hyperthyroidism that later progressed to Graves' ophthalmopathy. The sequencing input was blood.

In DNA, the CDR3 is TGTGCCAGCAGTTTATATTTCACACAGGGCGATGGCTACACCTTC. As protein: CASSLYFTQGDGYTF. The J gene is TRBJ1-2, the V gene TRBV12-3 or TRBV12-4; tentative D call: TRBD1 (6 bases). The CDR3 is made up of 15 amino acids. Trimming stripped 2 bases from V and 6 bases from J, with 16 bases between.